One and the same sample provided the 9 T cell receptor beta chains below, sequenced in a study of T cells in Graves' hyperthyroidism and ophthalmopathy. Researchers took RNA transcripts and amplified the TCR beta CDR3 regions from them. The HTBI primer set was used in a first-round RT-PCR of the TCR CDR3. In TCRdb, the multiplex PCR reads were re-called with MiXCR into one record per CDR3 protein. This sample carries about 160,000 distinct CDR3 sequences, just under 9.5% of them seen once, and the ten largest clones take approximately 20%. The sequencing sample was made of blood. These receptors were obtained from a woman aged 18-30 years with Graves' hyperthyroidism that later progressed to Graves' ophthalmopathy.

This clonotype occurred many times. The V call is TRBV24-1, the J call TRBJ2-1; D could derive from TRBD1 or TRBD2 (5 bases each). Trimming stripped 2 bases from V and 7 bases from J, with 20 bases between. The germline V gene has CDR1 KGHDR and CDR2 SFDVKD. CDR3 size: 17 residues. The CDR3 region has the DNA TGTGCCACCAGTGATTCCCTCGGGACCAGACAAGCAAATGAGCAGTTCTTC. This gives the protein CATSDSLGTRQANEQFF.

This clonotype was recorded many times. The chain joins TRBV30 to TRBJ1-2; D unclear. This CDR3 has 13 amino acids. Looked up from germline, CDR1 is GTSNPN and CDR2 is SVGIG (reference sequence). Trimming took off 3 bases at V and 0 bases at J, with 8 bases between the two ends. CDR3 DNA: TGTGCCTGGAGGGAGGGTTCTAACTATGGCTACACCTTC. This encodes CAWREGSNYGYTF. The entire variable domain, with the rest obtained from reference TRBV30 and TRBJ1-2, is as follows: SQTIHQWPATLVQPVGSPLSLECTVEGTSNPNLYWYRQAAGRGLQLLFYSVGIGQISSEVPQNLSASRPQDRQFILSSKKLLLSDSGFYLCAWREGSNYGYTFGSGTRLTVV.

This clonotype was seen just once. This may stem from a read error, because a much larger clone lies one nucleotide away. The gene calls are TRBV30 and TRBJ1-5; a possible D gene is TRBD1 (6 bases). This CDR3 region has 16 residues. The V end was cut by 0 bases, the J end by 5 bases, with 17 bases between. CDR1 and CDR2 (germline): GTSNPN, SVGIG (reference sequence). The CDR3 region is CAWSVTSWAGDQPQHF. The CDR3, as DNA: TGTGCCTGGAGTGTAACGAGTTGGGCAGGGGATCAGCCCCAGCATTTT.

The chain couples TRBV19 to TRBJ2-5, with D possibly TRBD2 on 6 matching bases. This CDR3 spans 14 amino acids. The germline V gene has CDR1 LNHDA and CDR2 SQIVND (reference sequence). The germline V and J ends were trimmed by 3 bases and 4 bases, with 12 bases remaining between them. CDR3 in amino acids: CASSMLANGETQYF. CDR3 sequence (DNA): TGTGCCAGTAGTATGCTAGCGAATGGAGAGACCCAGTACTTC.

The table lists this clonotype with a few counts. A much larger clone differs by one base, so this may be a read error. The chain has TRBV29-1 and TRBJ2-7; 9 bases are a match to TRBD1. The CDR3 is made up of 13 amino acids. Germline lookup yields CDR1 SQVTM and CDR2 ANQGSEA. Here the CDR3 reads CSVEKGTGNEQCF. The CDR3 DNA sequence: TGCAGCGTTGAAAAAGGGACAGGGAACGAGCAGTGCTTC.

This clonotype was counted at least ten times. The chain couples TRBV11-2 to TRBJ2-2; D not certain. Per the germline V gene, CDR1 is SGHAT and CDR2 is FQNNGV. V lost 0 bases to trimming and J lost 1 base, with 6 bases between them. This CDR3 is built from 15 residues. CDR3 in amino acids: CASSLEWQNTGELFF. CDR3 bases: TGTGCCAGCAGCTTAGAATGGCAGAACACCGGGGAGCTGTTTTTT.

This clonotype was found many times. V gene TRBV30 combines with J gene TRBJ2-3; D is ambiguous. The V and J ends lost 3 bases and 2 bases respectively, with 9 bases between them. CDR1 is GTSNPN, CDR2 SVGIG, per germline (reference sequence). The CDR3 spans 13 residues. In DNA form, the CDR3 reads TGTGCCTGGAGAAATGGTCCCACAGATACGCAGTATTTT. Protein sequence: CAWRNGPTDTQYF.

This clonotype was detected ten times or more. This sequence joins TRBV2 and TRBJ2-5, with TRBD2 matching over 8 bases. The CDR3 is 16 amino acids. The V and J ends lost 5 bases and 1 base, in that order; junction bases with no gene match: 9. CDR1 is SNHLY and CDR2 is FYNNEI in the germline V gene. The CDR3 DNA sequence: TGTGCCAGCAGTTTCGGCTATACTAGCGGCCAAGAGACCCAGTACTTC. Translating gives CASSFGYTSGQETQYF.

There are many counts of this clonotype. J is TRBJ1-1 and V is TRBV4-1; 8 bases fit TRBD1. V lost 4 bases to trimming and J lost 3 bases; unmatched junction nucleotides: 7. CDR1 MGHRA and CDR2 YSYEKL come from the germline V gene. This CDR3 is 15 amino acids long. CDR3 in amino acids: CASSPTGVSYTEAFF. The CDR3 nucleotides read TGCGCCAGCAGCCCGACAGGGGTGTCGTACACTGAAGCTTTCTTT.